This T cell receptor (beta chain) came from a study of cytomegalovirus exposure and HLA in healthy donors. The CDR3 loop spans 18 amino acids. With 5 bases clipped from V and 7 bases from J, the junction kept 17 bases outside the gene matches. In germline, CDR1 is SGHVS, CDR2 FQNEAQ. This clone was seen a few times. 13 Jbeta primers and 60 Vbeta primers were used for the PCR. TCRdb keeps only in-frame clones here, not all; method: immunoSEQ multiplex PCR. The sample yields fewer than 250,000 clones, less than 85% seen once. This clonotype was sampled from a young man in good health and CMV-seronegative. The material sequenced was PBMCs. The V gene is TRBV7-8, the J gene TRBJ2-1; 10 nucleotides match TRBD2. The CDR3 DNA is TGTGCCAGCAGCGCAGCCCAGCAGCGGGAGGGCCTTTGGAATGAGCAGTTCTTC. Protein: CASSAAQQREGLWNEQFF.